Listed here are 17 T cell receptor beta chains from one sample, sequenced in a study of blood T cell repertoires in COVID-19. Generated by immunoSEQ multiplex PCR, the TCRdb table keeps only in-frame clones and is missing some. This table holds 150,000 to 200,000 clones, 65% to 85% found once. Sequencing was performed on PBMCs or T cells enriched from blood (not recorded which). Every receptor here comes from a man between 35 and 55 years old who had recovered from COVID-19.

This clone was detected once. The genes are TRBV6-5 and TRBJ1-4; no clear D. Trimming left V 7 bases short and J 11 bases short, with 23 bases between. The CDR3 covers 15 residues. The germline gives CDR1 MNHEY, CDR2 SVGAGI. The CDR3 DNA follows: TGTGCCAGCAACCTAGATTGGACTGCCCTCGGGAAACTGTTTTTT. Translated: CASNLDWTALGKLFF.

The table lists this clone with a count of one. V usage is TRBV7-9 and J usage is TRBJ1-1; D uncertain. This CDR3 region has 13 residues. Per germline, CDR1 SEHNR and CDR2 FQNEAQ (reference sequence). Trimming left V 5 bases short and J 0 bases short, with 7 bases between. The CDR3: CASSRGLNTEAFF. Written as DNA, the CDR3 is TGTGCCAGCAGCCGAGGATTGAACACTGAAGCTTTCTTT.

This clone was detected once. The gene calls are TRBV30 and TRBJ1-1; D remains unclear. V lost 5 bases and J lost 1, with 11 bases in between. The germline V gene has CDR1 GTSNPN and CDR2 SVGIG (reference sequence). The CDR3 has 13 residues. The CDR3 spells CAWCPSANTEAFF. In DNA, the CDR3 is TGTGCCTGGTGCCCTAGCGCGAACACTGAAGCTTTCTTT.

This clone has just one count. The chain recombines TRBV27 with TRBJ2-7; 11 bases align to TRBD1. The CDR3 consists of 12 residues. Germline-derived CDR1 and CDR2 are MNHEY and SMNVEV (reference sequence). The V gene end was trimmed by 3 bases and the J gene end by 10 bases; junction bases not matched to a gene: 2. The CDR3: CASSFGTGGQYF. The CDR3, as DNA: TGTGCCAGCAGTTTCGGGACAGGGGGACAGTACTTC.

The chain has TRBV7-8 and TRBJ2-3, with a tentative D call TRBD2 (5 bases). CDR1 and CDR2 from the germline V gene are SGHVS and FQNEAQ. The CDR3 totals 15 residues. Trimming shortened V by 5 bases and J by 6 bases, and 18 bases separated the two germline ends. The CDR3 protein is CASSPRLAGADTQYF. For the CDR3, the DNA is TGTGCCAGCAGCCCACGGTTGGCGGGCGCTGATACGCAGTATTTT.

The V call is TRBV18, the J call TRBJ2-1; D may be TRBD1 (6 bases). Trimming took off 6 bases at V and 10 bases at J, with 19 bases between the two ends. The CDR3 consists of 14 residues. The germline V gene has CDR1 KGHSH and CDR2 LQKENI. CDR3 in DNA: TGTGCCAGCTCCAGGGGTGAGCGGAGTCGGGAGCAGTTCTTC. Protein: CASSRGERSREQFF.

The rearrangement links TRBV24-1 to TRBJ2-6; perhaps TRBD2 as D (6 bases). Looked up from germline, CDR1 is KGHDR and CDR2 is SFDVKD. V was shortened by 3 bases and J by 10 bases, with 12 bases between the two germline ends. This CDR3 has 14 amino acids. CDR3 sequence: CATSDGKGGNVLTF. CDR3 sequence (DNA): TGTGCCACCAGTGATGGAAAGGGAGGTAACGTCCTGACTTTC.

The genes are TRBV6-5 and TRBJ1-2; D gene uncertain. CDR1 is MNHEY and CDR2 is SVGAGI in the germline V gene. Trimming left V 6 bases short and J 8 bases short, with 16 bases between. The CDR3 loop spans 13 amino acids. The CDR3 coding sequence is TGTGCCAGCAGGCCCCGACATCTCGTAGGCTACACCTTC. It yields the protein CASRPRHLVGYTF.

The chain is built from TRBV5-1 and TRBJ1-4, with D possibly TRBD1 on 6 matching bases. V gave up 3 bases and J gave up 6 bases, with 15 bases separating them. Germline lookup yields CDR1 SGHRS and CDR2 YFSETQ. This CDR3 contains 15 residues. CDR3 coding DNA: TGCGCCAGCAGCTCACAGGGTTTTGGCGATGAAAAACTGTTTTTT. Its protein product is CASSSQGFGDEKLFF. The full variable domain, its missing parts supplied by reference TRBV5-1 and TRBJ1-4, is KAGVTQTPRYLIKTRGQQVTLSCSPISGHRSVSWYQQTPGQGLQFLFEYFSETQRNKGNFPGRFSGRQFSNSRSEMNVSTLELGDSALYLCASSSQGFGDEKLFFGSGTQLSVL.

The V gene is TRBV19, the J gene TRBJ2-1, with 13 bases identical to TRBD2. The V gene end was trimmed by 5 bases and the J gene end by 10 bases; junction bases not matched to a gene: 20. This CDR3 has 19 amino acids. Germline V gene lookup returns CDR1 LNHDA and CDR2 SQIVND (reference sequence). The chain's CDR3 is CASSPRLAGGAGLKREQFF. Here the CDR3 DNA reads TGTGCCAGTAGTCCTCGACTAGCGGGGGGCGCGGGGCTTAAAAGGGAGCAGTTCTTC. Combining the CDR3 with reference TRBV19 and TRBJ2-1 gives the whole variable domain DGGITQSPKYLFRKEGQNVTLSCEQNLNHDAMYWYRQDPGQGLRLIYYSQIVNDFQKGDIAEGYSVSREKKESFPLTVTSAQKNPTAFYLCASSPRLAGGAGLKREQFFGPGTRLTVL.

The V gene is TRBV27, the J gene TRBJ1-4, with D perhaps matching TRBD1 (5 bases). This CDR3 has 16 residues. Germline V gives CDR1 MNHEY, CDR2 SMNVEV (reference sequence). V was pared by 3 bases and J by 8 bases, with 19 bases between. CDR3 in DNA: TGTGCCAGCAGTTTTTCCCCCCGGGGGAGCTCCGAAAAACTGTTTTTT. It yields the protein CASSFSPRGSSEKLFF.

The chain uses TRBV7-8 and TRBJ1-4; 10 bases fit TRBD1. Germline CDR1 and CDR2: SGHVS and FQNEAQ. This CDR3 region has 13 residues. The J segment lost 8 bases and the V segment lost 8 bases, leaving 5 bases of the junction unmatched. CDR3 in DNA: TGTGCCAGCTGCCGGGACAGGGGAGAAAAACTGTTTTTT. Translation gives CASCRDRGEKLFF.

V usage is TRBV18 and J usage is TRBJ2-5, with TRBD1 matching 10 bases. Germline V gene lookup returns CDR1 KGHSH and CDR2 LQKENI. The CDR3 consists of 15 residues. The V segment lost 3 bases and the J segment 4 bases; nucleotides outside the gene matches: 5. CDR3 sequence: CASSPWDRGPETQYF. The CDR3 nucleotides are TGTGCCAGCTCACCCTGGGACAGGGGCCCAGAGACCCAGTACTTC.

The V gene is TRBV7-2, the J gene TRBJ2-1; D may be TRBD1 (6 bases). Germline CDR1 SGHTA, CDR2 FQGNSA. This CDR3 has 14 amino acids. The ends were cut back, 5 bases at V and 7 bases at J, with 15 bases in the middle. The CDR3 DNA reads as TGTGCCAGCAGCCCAACCCAGGGGCTTAATGAGCAGTTCTTC. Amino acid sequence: CASSPTQGLNEQFF. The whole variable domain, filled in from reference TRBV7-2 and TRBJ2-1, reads GAGVSQSPSNKVTEKGKDVELRCDPISGHTALYWYRQSLGQGLEFLIYFQGNSAPDKSGLPSDRFSAERTGGSVSTLTIQRTQQEDSAVYLCASSPTQGLNEQFFGPGTRLTVL.

CDR3: CASSQGRGGEETQYF. DNA for the CDR3: TGCGCCAGCAGCCAAGGGAGGGGGGGCGAAGAGACCCAGTACTTC. The genes are TRBV4-1 and TRBJ2-5, with a tentative D call TRBD2 (7 bases). The CDR3 loop spans 15 amino acids. V was pared by 1 base and J by 3 bases, with 12 bases between. Germline CDR1 and CDR2: MGHRA and YSYEKL.

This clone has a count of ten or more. CDR3 coding DNA: TGTGCCAGCAGTCCTAATGGACAGGGGAATAATCAGCCCCAGCATTTT. Encoded protein: CASSPNGQGNNQPQHF. V gene TRBV2 combines with J gene TRBJ1-5, with TRBD1 matching 9 bases. Looked up from germline, CDR1 is SNHLY and CDR2 is FYNNEI. CDR3 length equals 16 residues. The V and J ends lost 5 bases and 4 bases, in that order; junction bases with no gene match: 9.

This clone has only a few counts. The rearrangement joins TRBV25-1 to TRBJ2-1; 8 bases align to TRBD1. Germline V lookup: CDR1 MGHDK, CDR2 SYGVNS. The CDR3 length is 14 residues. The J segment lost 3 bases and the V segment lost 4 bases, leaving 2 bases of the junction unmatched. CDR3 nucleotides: TGTGCCAGCAGTGGACAGGGGATCTACAATGAGCAGTTCTTC. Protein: CASSGQGIYNEQFF.